The 8 T cell receptor beta chains given below trace back to one sample, sequenced in a study of blood T cell repertoires in COVID-19. Assay used: immunoSEQ multiplex PCR; TCRdb lists only in-frame clones, some missing. Of 200,000 to 250,000 clones listed, about 83% were seen once; the top ten hold about 7%. The sample taken for sequencing was PBMCs or T cells enriched from blood (not recorded which). Receptor source: a woman aged 35 to 49 who had recovered from COVID-19.

The V gene is TRBV30, the J gene TRBJ2-1; D call uncertain. The germline V gene has CDR1 GTSNPN and CDR2 SVGIG (reference sequence). The CDR3 contains 12 residues. Trimming took 3 bases from V and 6 from J, leaving 9 bases between them. CDR3: CAWSYFVNEQFF. CDR3 in DNA: TGTGCCTGGAGCTACTTTGTCAATGAGCAGTTCTTC. Using reference TRBV30 and TRBJ2-1 for the parts outside the CDR3, the full variable domain is SQTIHQWPATLVQPVGSPLSLECTVEGTSNPNLYWYRQAAGRGLQLLFYSVGIGQISSEVPQNLSASRPQDRQFILSSKKLLLSDSGFYLCAWSYFVNEQFFGPGTRLTVL.

The CDR3 DNA sequence: TGTGCCAGCAGCTTAGTAGGGGTCAGGAACATTCAGTACTTC. Translated, it gives CASSLVGVRNIQYF. The chain is built from TRBV11-2 and TRBJ2-4, with a tentative D call TRBD1 (5 bases). The CDR3 contains 14 residues. V was pared by 1 base and J by 7 bases, with 11 bases between. Germline values: CDR1 SGHAT, CDR2 FQNNGV.

V gene TRBV11-2 combines with J gene TRBJ2-1, with D possibly TRBD2 on 6 matching bases. V lost 0 bases to trimming and J lost 0 bases, with 12 bases between them. The germline gives CDR1 SGHAT, CDR2 FQNNGV. CDR3 length: 17 residues. This chain's CDR3 is CASSLETGVSSYNEQFF. The CDR3 DNA follows: TGTGCCAGCAGCTTAGAGACGGGGGTGAGCTCCTACAATGAGCAGTTCTTC.

V and J are TRBV5-5 and TRBJ2-6, with 7 bases fitting TRBD1. The V gene's germline CDR1 is SGHKS and CDR2 YYEKEE (reference sequence). This CDR3 is built from 18 residues. Losses at the gene ends were 2 bases for V and 3 bases for J; bases not matched to a gene: 11. The CDR3 DNA is TGTGCCAGCAGCTTTGGACAGGCCGTTTCGTATGGGGCCAACGTCCTGACTTTC. Protein: CASSFGQAVSYGANVLTF.

The rearrangement uses TRBV7-2 and TRBJ2-3, with 12 bases fitting TRBD2. In germline, CDR1 is SGHTA, CDR2 FQGNSA. V trimming: 5 bases; J trimming: 1 base; junction bases outside the gene matches: 4. CDR3 size: 16 residues. CDR3 sequence reads: CASSMGTSGRTDTQYF. The CDR3 bases are TGTGCCAGCAGCATGGGGACTAGCGGGCGCACAGATACGCAGTATTTT.

This chain connects TRBV4-3 to TRBJ1-5; D might be TRBD1 (5 bases). This CDR3 is 15 amino acids long. Germline V gene sequence: CDR1 LGHNA, CDR2 YSLEER. V was cut by 0 bases and J by 9 bases, with 15 bases left in between. The CDR3 reads CASSQDQTGGWPQHF. As DNA, the CDR3 is TGCGCCAGCAGCCAAGATCAAACAGGTGGATGGCCCCAGCATTTT.

In regard to this clone: This may be a read error, as it is one base from a much larger clone. The V gene is TRBV21-1, the J gene TRBJ1-1; TRBD1, the table's D call, lacks a check against the DNA. TRBV21-1 is a pseudogene. The CDR3 extends over 13 amino acids. The CDR3 nucleotides read TGTGCCAGCAGCTCGACAGGGAACACTGAAGCTTTCTTT. It specifies CASSSTGNTEAFF.

This sequence joins TRBV15 and TRBJ1-4; D gene ambiguous. CDR3 length: 16 amino acids. Germline CDR1 reads LNHNV; CDR2 reads YYDKDF (reference sequence). Trimming took 3 bases from V and 7 from J, leaving 18 bases between them. Here the CDR3 reads CATSSGMRAKGEKLFF. The CDR3 DNA sequence: TGTGCCACCAGCAGTGGGATGAGGGCCAAGGGTGAAAAACTGTTTTTT.